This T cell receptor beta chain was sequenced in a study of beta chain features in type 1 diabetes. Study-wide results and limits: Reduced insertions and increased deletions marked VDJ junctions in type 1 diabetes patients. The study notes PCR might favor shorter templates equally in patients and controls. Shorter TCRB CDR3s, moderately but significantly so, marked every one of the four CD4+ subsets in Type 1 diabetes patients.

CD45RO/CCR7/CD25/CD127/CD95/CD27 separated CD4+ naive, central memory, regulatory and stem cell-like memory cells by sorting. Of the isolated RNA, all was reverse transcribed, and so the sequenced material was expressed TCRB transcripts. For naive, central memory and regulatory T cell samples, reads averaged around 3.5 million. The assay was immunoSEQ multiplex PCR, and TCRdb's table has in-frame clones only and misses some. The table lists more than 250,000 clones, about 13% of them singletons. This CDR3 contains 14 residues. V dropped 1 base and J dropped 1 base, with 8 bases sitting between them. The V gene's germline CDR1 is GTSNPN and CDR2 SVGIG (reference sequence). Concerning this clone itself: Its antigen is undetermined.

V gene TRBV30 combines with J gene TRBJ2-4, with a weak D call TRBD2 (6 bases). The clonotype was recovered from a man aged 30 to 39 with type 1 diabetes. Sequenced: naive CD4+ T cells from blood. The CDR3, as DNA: TGTGCCTGGAGTGGACGGGGGGCCAAAAACATTCAGTACTTC. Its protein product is CAWSGRGAKNIQYF.